A single sample is the source of the 18 T cell receptor beta chains below, sequenced in a study of blood T cell repertoires in COVID-19. Here immunoSEQ multiplex PCR was the method, and the copy in TCRdb shows in-frame clones only, minus some. The sample shows 95,000 to 150,000 clones, around 84% of them seen only once. The sample consisted of PBMCs or T cells enriched from blood (not recorded which). These receptors originate from a woman in her twenties or thirties who had recovered from COVID-19.

The chain combines TRBV4-2 with TRBJ2-2; D may be TRBD2 (5 bases). CDR3 length: 14 amino acids. Trimming took 8 bases from V and 2 from J, leaving 12 bases between them. Germline V gene lookup returns CDR1 LGHNA and CDR2 YNFKEQ. The CDR3 spells CASADRGNTGELFF. In DNA form, the CDR3 reads TGTGCCAGCGCTGACCGGGGAAACACCGGGGAGCTGTTTTTT.

V gene TRBV7-9 combines with J gene TRBJ2-1; 8 nucleotides align to TRBD1. Per the germline V gene, CDR1 is SEHNR and CDR2 is FQNEAQ (reference sequence). Trimming removed 4 bases from V and 16 bases from J; junction bases left unmatched: 9. The CDR3 has 12 amino acids. Here the CDR3 reads CASSYSGGTGFF. The DNA for the CDR3 is TGTGCCAGCAGCTACTCAGGGGGCACTGGATTCTTC.

CDR3 residues: CAWSVRRTVTGTQYF. CDR3 bases: TGTGCCTGGAGTGTCCGAAGGACTGTTACGGGGACCCAGTACTTC. The V gene is TRBV30, the J gene TRBJ2-5, with a tentative D call TRBD2 (5 bases). The CDR3 runs to 15 residues. Germline loops: CDR1 GTSNPN, CDR2 SVGIG (reference sequence). The germline V and J ends were trimmed by 0 bases and 7 bases, with 18 bases remaining between them.

This rearrangement joins TRBV29-1 to TRBJ2-1, with TRBD2 matching 11 bases. The CDR3 loop spans 14 amino acids. With V trimmed by 6 bases and J by 4 bases, 5 bases remained unmatched. The V gene's germline CDR1 is SQVTM and CDR2 ANQGSEA. The CDR3 coding sequence is TGCAGCGTACGACTAGCGGGGTCTTACAATGAGCAGTTCTTC. It encodes CSVRLAGSYNEQFF.

The chain joins TRBV7-9 to TRBJ2-7, with D possibly TRBD2 on 6 matching bases. Germline CDR1 is SEHNR and CDR2 is FQNEAQ (reference sequence). The CDR3 loop spans 13 amino acids. V lost 9 bases to trimming and J lost 5 bases, with 17 bases between them. CDR3 DNA: TGTGCCAGTAGAGCGGGCCCTATTGACGAGCAGTACTTC. Its protein product is CASRAGPIDEQYF.

The chain employs TRBV7-9 and TRBJ2-2; D may be TRBD1 (7 bases). This CDR3 region has 15 residues. The germline V and J ends were trimmed by 5 bases and 0 bases, with 10 bases remaining between them. Germline-derived CDR1 and CDR2 are SEHNR and FQNEAQ (reference sequence). The CDR3 loop reads CASSAGQPNTGELFF. DNA for the CDR3: TGTGCCAGCAGCGCGGGACAGCCGAACACCGGGGAGCTGTTTTTT.

The chain couples TRBV28 to TRBJ2-7; 8 bases agree with TRBD2. Per germline, CDR1 MDHEN and CDR2 SYDVKM. The CDR3 sequence is 15 residues long. V dropped 3 bases and J dropped 4; count of bases not matched to a gene: 8. This CDR3 is CASSFSGTAMYEQYF. The CDR3 region has the DNA TGTGCCAGCAGTTTTAGCGGGACCGCGATGTACGAGCAGTACTTC.

The rearrangement uses TRBV18 and TRBJ1-6; D is uncertain. This CDR3 is built from 17 residues. Trimming stripped 6 bases from V and 0 bases from J, with 15 bases between. Germline assignment: CDR1 KGHSH and CDR2 LQKENI. CDR3: CASSARDLSSYNSPLHF. The CDR3, as DNA: TGTGCCAGCTCGGCCCGGGATCTAAGCTCCTATAATTCACCCCTCCACTTT.

V is TRBV6-5 and J is TRBJ1-3; TRBD1 matches at 7 bases. CDR1 MNHEY and CDR2 SVGAGI come from the germline V gene. V lost 5 bases, J lost 2 bases, and 3 bases stayed unmatched. The CDR3 consists of 14 residues. The CDR3 region has the DNA TGTGCCAGCAGTACGACAGGGCCTGGAAACACCATATATTTT. It encodes CASSTTGPGNTIYF.

The V call is TRBV5-1, the J call TRBJ2-4, with 9 bases lining up with TRBD1. The CDR3 loop spans 13 amino acids. V trimming: 4 bases; J trimming: 7 bases; junction bases outside the gene matches: 3. Germline assignment: CDR1 SGHRS and CDR2 YFSETQ. The CDR3 loop reads CASSTGTGNIQYF. As DNA, the CDR3 is TGCGCCAGCAGCACCGGGACAGGGAACATTCAGTACTTC.

The V and J genes are TRBV18 and TRBJ1-1; perhaps TRBD1 as D (6 bases). The germline V and J ends were trimmed by 4 bases and 4 bases, with 10 bases remaining between them. Germline loops: CDR1 KGHSH, CDR2 LQKENI. This CDR3 has 13 amino acids. CDR3 in DNA: TGTGCCAGCTCACGGACAGAATCCACTGAAGCTTTCTTT. It encodes CASSRTESTEAFF.

The V call is TRBV18, the J call TRBJ2-7; D may be TRBD1 (5 bases). Germline V gene sequence: CDR1 KGHSH, CDR2 LQKENI. This CDR3 region has 16 residues. Trimming took 2 bases from V and 0 from J, leaving 14 bases between them. The CDR3 spells CASSPGRQGYSYEQYF. In DNA form, the CDR3 reads TGTGCCAGCTCACCAGGGCGGCAGGGATACTCCTACGAGCAGTACTTC.

J is TRBJ1-4 and V is TRBV19; D unresolved. The CDR3 consists of 14 residues. Trimming took 8 bases from V and 7 from J, leaving 17 bases between them. The germline V gene encodes CDR1 LNHDA and CDR2 SQIVND (reference sequence). CDR3 bases: TGTGCCAGTGGAGGGCGTATCGAGGGTGAAAAACTGTTTTTT. Amino acids: CASGGRIEGEKLFF.

The rearrangement uses TRBV10-3 and TRBJ1-4; D may be TRBD1 (6 bases). The germline V gene has CDR1 ENHRY and CDR2 SYGVKD. Trimming shortened V by 8 bases and J by 3 bases, and 16 bases separated the two germline ends. The CDR3 is 15 residues long. This chain's CDR3 is CAIALTGNSNEKLFF. The CDR3 DNA reads as TGTGCCATCGCGCTTACAGGGAACTCTAATGAAAAACTGTTTTTT.

The chain carries TRBV28 and TRBJ1-4; TRBD1 aligns across 8 bases. The CDR3 totals 17 residues. Germline V CDR1 and CDR2: MDHEN, SYDVKM. Losses at the gene ends were 2 bases for V and 2 bases for J; bases not matched to a gene: 7. CDR3 in DNA: TGTGCCAGCAGTTTAGGGGCGTGGACAGGGACTAATGAAAAACTGTTTTTT. Translated: CASSLGAWTGTNEKLFF.

This chain connects TRBV25-1 to TRBJ1-1; 8 nucleotides line up with TRBD1. Looked up from germline, CDR1 is MGHDK and CDR2 is SYGVNS. V was pared by 1 base and J by 6 bases, with 7 bases of the junction left unmatched. The CDR3 is 15 amino acids. DNA for the CDR3: TGTGCCAGCAGTGAATCCCACAGGGGGATGGCTGAAGCTTTCTTT. It translates to CASSESHRGMAEAFF. Full variable domain (rest looked up from reference TRBV25-1 and TRBJ1-1): EADIYQTPRYLVIGTGKKITLECSQTMGHDKMYWYQQDPGMELHLIHYSYGVNSTEKGDLSSESTVSRIRTEHFPLTLESARPSHTSQYLCASSESHRGMAEAFFGQGTRLTVV.

The genes are TRBV7-9 and TRBJ2-6; possibly TRBD2 for D (6 bases). The CDR3 loop spans 18 amino acids. In germline, CDR1 is SEHNR, CDR2 FQNEAQ (reference sequence). Trimming pared 5 bases from V and 3 bases from J, leaving 20 bases between. CDR3: CASSSRKTGVDGANVLTF. The CDR3, as DNA: TGTGCCAGCAGCAGCCGCAAAACGGGGGTCGATGGGGCCAACGTCCTGACTTTC.

This clone was seen just once. J is TRBJ2-4 and V is TRBV28, with D perhaps matching TRBD1 (6 bases). Germline V gives CDR1 MDHEN, CDR2 SYDVKM. The CDR3 loop spans 16 amino acids. Trimming took off 6 bases at V and 3 bases at J, with 18 bases between the two ends. CDR3 region: CASSQPPGQGKNIQYF. Here the CDR3 DNA reads TGTGCCAGCAGCCAGCCCCCGGGACAAGGCAAAAACATTCAGTACTTC.